Listed below are T cell receptor beta chains from one sample, sequenced in a study of cytomegalovirus exposure and HLA in healthy donors. The table came from immunoSEQ multiplex PCR; TCRdb's copy has only in-frame clones and leaves some out. The sample lists roughly 110,000 clones, around 90% occurring once. Sequenced input: PBMCs. The source of these receptors is a woman aged 18-35 years in good health and CMV-seropositive. Both conserved end residues are trimmed from each CDR3.

TRBJ2-1 TRBV4-3 ASSRAGQADNEQF
TRBJ2-5 TRBV15 ATSRAPQETQY
TRBJ2-5 TRBV15 ATSRDRGGRETQY
TRBJ1-1 TRBV7-9 ASSPQAADFEAF
TRBJ1-5 TRBV27 ASSFRIYQPQH
TRBJ1-1 TRBV6-6 ASNPRGRGNTEAF
TRBJ1-2 TRBV29-1 SVRFGMGDGYT
TRBJ2-6 TRBV4-3 ASSQDRFSGANVLT
TRBJ1-6 TRBV10-3 AIWTGHNSPLH
TRBJ1-2 TRBV29-1 SVEGAYGYT
TRBJ1-2 TRBV27 ASSPGAGAGYGYT
TRBJ1-5 TRBV2 ASSDGGPQPQH
TRBJ1-3 TRBV7-2 ASSFGQALSGNTIY
TRBJ2-2 TRBV5-6 ASSSRMGQNTGELF
TRBJ1-1 TRBV6-1 ASSATGGHTEAF
TRBJ1-2 TRBV19 ASSTYQGADYGYT
TRBJ2-5 TRBV7-9 ASSLVAREVD
TRBJ1-4 TRBV2 ASSVTIGSLGF
TRBJ1-2 TRBV7-2 ASSLVGVGNGYT
TRBJ2-3 TRBV5-1 ASNPGQRTDTQY
TRBJ1-3 TRBV6-5 ASSPSTGSGNTIY
TRBJ2-5 TRBV6-5 ASSYSTGTQY
TRBJ1-2 TRBV5-6 ASSLGDSLYGYT
TRBJ2-5 TRBV7-9 ASSFHPRGETQY